This T cell receptor (beta chain) derives from a study of T cells after yellow fever vaccination. Overall study findings and caveats: The booster saw the reappearance of most primary-vaccination clones (roughly 96% CD4, 70% to 90% CD8).

Unmatched junction bases numbered 11, after V lost 5 bases and J lost 9 bases. Looked up from germline, CDR1 is SGHTA and CDR2 is FQGTGA. The CDR3 length is 16 residues. TCRdb used MiXCR to reprocess the 5' RACE reads, holding one entry per CDR3 protein. The table has more than 300,000 distinct CDR3 sequences, approximately 12% seen once. This clonotype has more than one count but fewer than ten. Its target is unknown. Source: CD4+ T cells sorted from PBMCs, taken 45 days after the yellow fever booster vaccination. V is TRBV7-3 and J is TRBJ2-2, with 11 bases that match TRBD2. This TCR derives from a man aged 18 to 29 who received the YFV17D yellow fever vaccine. The CDR3 DNA reads as TGTGCCAGCAGCCAACTAGCGGGGGCCGGGGGAAGGGAGCTGTTTTTT. Residues: CASSQLAGAGGRELFF.